The next 30 T cell receptor beta chains were all read from a single sample in a study of OX40 agonist ivuxolimab in advanced cancers. Libraries were prepared by immunoSEQ multiplex PCR; TCRdb keeps only in-frame clonotypes and omits some of them. Among tens of thousands of clones, about 89% were seen once, and the ten largest hold 0.4% to 0.55%. The sample was CD4+ or CD8+ T cells sorted from blood, taken in a trial of the OX40 agonist ivuxolimab. The receptors were sampled from an adult with an advanced solid tumor such as melanoma, head and neck, liver or kidney cancer.

The V and J genes are TRBV5-1 and TRBJ2-3, with a weak D call TRBD2 (5 bases). Germline assignment: CDR1 SGHRS and CDR2 YFSETQ. Deletions cut 0 bases from V and 3 bases from J, with 11 bases between. The CDR3 is 15 amino acids. CDR3 DNA: TGCGCCAGCAGCTTGGACGGGATGGGGACAGATACGCAGTATTTT. Its translation: CASSLDGMGTDTQYF.

The CDR3 sequence: CASSLTQNTEAFF. In nucleotides, the CDR3 is TGTGCCAGCAGCTTAACTCAAAACACTGAAGCTTTCTTT. The chain employs TRBV7-3 and TRBJ1-1; D uncertain. This CDR3 has 13 residues. CDR1 and CDR2 from the germline V gene are SGHTA and FQGTGA. V lost 0 bases and J 2 bases, leaving 4 bases between the germline ends.

This clone was observed once. This chain joins TRBV5-6 and TRBJ1-2, with TRBD1 identical over 8 bases. Per the germline V gene, CDR1 is SGHDT and CDR2 is YYEEEE. The trim removed 3 bases at V and 6 bases at J, leaving 7 bases unmatched. CDR3 length: 14 amino acids. CDR3 in amino acids: CASSYLQGAHGYTF. CDR3 nucleotide sequence: TGTGCCAGCAGCTATTTGCAGGGGGCACATGGCTACACCTTC.

The chain is built from TRBV5-1 and TRBJ2-3, with D tentatively TRBD1 (6 bases). Germline values: CDR1 SGHRS, CDR2 YFSETQ. The CDR3 length is 14 residues. The V end lost 4 bases, the J end lost 3 bases, and 12 bases lay between the germline ends. Here the CDR3 reads CASSEGDRTDTQYF. CDR3 in DNA: TGCGCCAGCAGCGAGGGGGATAGGACAGATACGCAGTATTTT.

This clone was recorded only once. At one of its ends the junction is not consistent with the germline gene, which may arise from a read error. The chain couples TRBV29-1 to TRBJ1-1; D uncertain. This CDR3 has 13 amino acids. Looked up from germline, CDR1 is SQVTM and CDR2 is ANQGSEA. The CDR3 loop reads CSVEDDKSAEAFF. For the CDR3, the DNA is TGCAGCGTAGAAGACGACAAAAGCGCTGAAGCTTTCTTT.

V and J are TRBV28 and TRBJ2-3, with 8 bases matching TRBD1. Germline CDR1 MDHEN, CDR2 SYDVKM. This CDR3 comprises 15 residues. J lost 4 bases, V lost 0 bases, and 3 bases had no gene match. This chain's CDR3 is CASSLWDRAPDTQYF. CDR3 nucleotide sequence: TGTGCCAGCAGTTTATGGGACAGGGCGCCAGATACGCAGTATTTT.

This clone was seen a few times. The chain carries TRBV11-3 and TRBJ1-1, with no clear D. CDR1 is SGHNT, CDR2 YENEEA, per germline. V shed 5 bases and J shed 6 bases, with 10 bases lying between them. CDR3 length: 12 residues. Written as DNA, the CDR3 is TGTGCCAGCAGCCCTGAGGACTCTGAAGCTTTCTTT. Its protein product is CASSPEDSEAFF.

The chain is built from TRBV4-2 and TRBJ2-7; D gene uncertain. V lost 0 bases and J 4 bases, leaving 10 bases between the germline ends. Germline-derived CDR1 and CDR2 are LGHNA and YNFKEQ. CDR3 length: 14 residues. CDR3 coding DNA: TGTGCCAGCAGCCAAGAATTCTATCGGTACGAGCAGTACTTC. Its translation is CASSQEFYRYEQYF.

The rearrangement joins TRBV7-9 to TRBJ2-7; 9 bases agree with TRBD1. The J segment lost 2 bases and the V segment lost 1 base, leaving 3 bases of the junction unmatched. The CDR3 sequence is 15 residues long. The V gene's germline CDR1 is SEHNR and CDR2 FQNEAQ (reference sequence). The CDR3 sequence is CASSLGGQGTYEQYF. The CDR3 DNA is TGTGCCAGCAGCTTAGGGGGACAGGGAACCTACGAGCAGTACTTC.

DNA for the CDR3: TGTGCCAGCTCACCTCCGACAGGGAATTACGAGCAGTACTTC. Its translation: CASSPPTGNYEQYF. The J gene is TRBJ2-7, the V gene TRBV18; 7 bases line up with TRBD1. V shed 3 bases, J shed 4 bases, and the junction held 6 bases outside the gene matches. The germline gives CDR1 KGHSH, CDR2 LQKENI. The CDR3 length is 14 residues.

This chain uses TRBV28 with TRBJ1-4, with a tentative D call TRBD1 (6 bases). Germline V lookup: CDR1 MDHEN, CDR2 SYDVKM. Trimming cost V 6 bases and J 3 bases, with 14 bases left between them. The CDR3 is 15 amino acids. The CDR3 DNA sequence: TGTGCCAGCAGCCTCTCCGGACAGCCTAATGAAAAACTGTTTTTT. Amino acid sequence: CASSLSGQPNEKLFF.

This chain uses TRBV18 with TRBJ2-1; 7 bases are a match to TRBD2. Trimming cost V 3 bases and J 1 base; bases outside gene matches: 9. The CDR3 runs 17 residues. Germline V lookup: CDR1 KGHSH, CDR2 LQKENI. CDR3 loop: CASSPRASGMSYNEQFF. CDR3 nucleotides: TGTGCCAGCTCACCGCGGGCCAGCGGGATGTCCTACAATGAGCAGTTCTTC.

The CDR3 protein is CASSLGGWTTEAFF. CDR3 bases: TGTGCCAGCAGCTTAGGGGGCTGGACCACTGAAGCTTTCTTT. V gene TRBV7-2 combines with J gene TRBJ1-1, with D perhaps matching TRBD1 (5 bases). Germline values: CDR1 SGHTA, CDR2 FQGNSA. V was shortened by 1 base and J by 4 bases, with 10 bases between the two germline ends. The CDR3 extends over 14 amino acids.

The chain couples TRBV6-6 to TRBJ2-2; 9 bases align to TRBD2. The germline CDR1 and CDR2 sequences are MNHNY and SVGAGI (reference sequence). Unmatched junction bases numbered 3, after V lost 5 bases and J lost 2 bases. The CDR3 is 15 residues long. The CDR3 DNA follows: TGTGCCAGCAGTCAGACTAGCGGTAACACCGGGGAGCTGTTTTTT. Amino acids: CASSQTSGNTGELFF.

This sequence joins TRBV7-2 and TRBJ2-1, with 7 bases matching TRBD2. The germline V gene has CDR1 SGHTA and CDR2 FQGNSA. After removal of 2 bases from V and 6 bases from J, the junction contained 4 bases not matched to a gene. The CDR3 runs 14 residues. The CDR3 sequence: CASSLWVAGNEQFF. In nucleotides, the CDR3 is TGTGCCAGCAGCTTATGGGTAGCGGGCAATGAGCAGTTCTTC.

V usage is TRBV11-2 and J usage is TRBJ1-1; D is uncertain. This CDR3 spans 13 amino acids. Between the trimmed V and J ends, which lost 1 base and 0 bases, there was a span of 3 bases. Germline V CDR1 and CDR2: SGHAT, FQNNGV. CDR3 bases: TGTGCCAGCAGCTTAGCCATGAACACTGAAGCTTTCTTT. This sequence encodes CASSLAMNTEAFF.

The chain links TRBV18 to TRBJ2-5; possibly TRBD2 for D (6 bases). The CDR3 is made up of 15 amino acids. Germline V gene lookup returns CDR1 KGHSH and CDR2 LQKENI. The V end lost 5 bases, the J end lost 7 bases, and 20 bases lay between the germline ends. CDR3 DNA: TGTGCCAGCTCAGATCCTAGCAGCCCCGGGGGGACCCAGTACTTC. This encodes CASSDPSSPGGTQYF.

In its sample, this clone was seen a few times. The rearrangement uses TRBV5-4 and TRBJ1-1; maybe TRBD1 (6 bases). Germline V gives CDR1 SGHNT, CDR2 YYREEE (reference sequence). Trimming stripped 0 bases from V and 4 bases from J, with 16 bases between. The CDR3 is made up of 16 amino acids. CDR3 protein: CASSLAGGRRSTEAFF. CDR3 nucleotide sequence: TGTGCCAGCAGCTTGGCCGGGGGGCGGAGGAGCACTGAAGCTTTCTTT.

CDR3 sequence: CASSQDGHSQFF. As DNA, the CDR3 is TGTGCCAGCAGCCAGGATGGACATTCGCAGTTCTTC. The V gene is TRBV14, the J gene TRBJ2-1; the D gene is possibly TRBD1 (5 bases). The CDR3 runs to 12 residues. The germline V gene has CDR1 SGHDN and CDR2 FVKESK. V lost 3 bases and J lost 12, with 12 bases in between.

The chain is built from TRBV6-6 and TRBJ1-2; 9 nucleotides agree with TRBD1. The CDR3 sequence is 15 residues long. With V trimmed by 5 bases and J by 8 bases, 12 bases remained unmatched. Germline CDR1 reads MNHNY; CDR2 reads SVGAGI (reference sequence). This CDR3 reads CASSPSGTGFGGYTF. CDR3 nucleotides: TGTGCCAGCAGTCCGTCCGGGACAGGGTTCGGGGGCTACACCTTC.

The chain uses TRBV7-2 and TRBJ2-1, with 12 bases fitting TRBD2. The CDR3 consists of 14 residues. V dropped 5 bases and J dropped 12; count of bases not matched to a gene: 8. Looked up from germline, CDR1 is SGHTA and CDR2 is FQGNSA. Written as DNA, the CDR3 is TGTGCCAGCAGCCCCCCTAGCGGGGGGGCCAGGCAGTTCTTC. It codes for CASSPPSGGARQFF.

The genes are TRBV5-5 and TRBJ1-2; D unresolved. The germline CDR1 and CDR2 sequences are SGHKS and YYEKEE (reference sequence). The V and J ends lost 3 bases and 8 bases respectively, with 17 bases between them. CDR3 length: 14 residues. The CDR3 region is CASSSGFAGGGYTF. Here the CDR3 DNA reads TGTGCCAGCAGCTCTGGGTTCGCTGGCGGCGGCTACACCTTC.

This sequence joins TRBV19 and TRBJ2-5; 8 bases line up with TRBD1. The DNA matches TRBJ2-7 better at its end, which makes the J call doubtful. In germline, CDR1 is LNHDA, CDR2 SQIVND (reference sequence). The CDR3 is 15 residues long. The CDR3 is CASSTRQGWTYEQYF. The CDR3, as DNA: TGTGCCAGTAGTACCCGACAGGGGTGGACCTACGAGCAGTACTTC.

V is TRBV28 and J is TRBJ2-3; 8 positions agree with TRBD2. After removal of 1 base from V and 1 base from J, the junction contained 7 bases not matched to a gene. The germline gives CDR1 MDHEN, CDR2 SYDVKM. The CDR3 extends over 17 amino acids. The CDR3 coding sequence is TGTGCCAGCAGTTTATACGTCTCTAGCGGGCGCACAGATACGCAGTATTTT. Translated, it gives CASSLYVSSGRTDTQYF.

This chain connects TRBV19 to TRBJ2-3; 7 bases fit TRBD1. Trimming at V came to 8 bases and at J to 0 bases, leaving 5 bases not matched to a gene. This CDR3 is built from 14 residues. CDR1 and CDR2 (germline): LNHDA, SQIVND (reference sequence). CDR3 in DNA: TGTGCCAGTCGACAGGGACATAGCACAGATACGCAGTATTTT. This sequence encodes CASRQGHSTDTQYF.

V gene TRBV6-6 combines with J gene TRBJ2-3; D possibly corresponds to TRBD2 (6 bases). CDR1 is MNHNY and CDR2 is SVGAGI in the germline V gene (reference sequence). This CDR3 has 15 residues. V was shortened by 6 bases and J by 2 bases, with 15 bases between the two germline ends. The chain's CDR3 is CASSLRGGTTDTQYF. CDR3 coding DNA: TGTGCCAGCAGCCTACGTGGCGGGACCACAGATACGCAGTATTTT.

About this clone: This same CDR3 is encoded by further DNA sequences in the sample. The chain employs TRBV10-1 and TRBJ1-2; D unclear. V lost 5 bases to trimming and J lost 11 bases, with 18 bases between them. Germline V gene lookup returns CDR1 WNHNN and CDR2 SYGVQD (reference sequence). The CDR3 contains 13 residues. CDR3 bases: TGCGCCAGCAGTCCAGGCACCGTGGGTGGTTACACCTTC. It encodes CASSPGTVGGYTF.

The chain employs TRBV28 and TRBJ2-1; D ambiguous. The CDR3 consists of 13 residues. V lost 2 bases and J 5 bases, leaving 7 bases between the germline ends. Germline V gene lookup returns CDR1 MDHEN and CDR2 SYDVKM. CDR3 protein: CASSLTENNEQFF. The CDR3 DNA follows: TGTGCCAGCAGTTTAACGGAGAACAATGAGCAGTTCTTC.

V and J are TRBV6-1 and TRBJ2-4; weak D call: TRBD2 (5 bases). Trimming cost V 6 bases and J 6 bases, with 15 bases left between them. The length of the CDR3 is 14 residues. Germline-derived CDR1 and CDR2 are MNHNS and SASEGT. The DNA of the CDR3 is TGTGCCAGCAGCGGCGGACTTATGGGAAACATTCAGTACTTC. Translating it yields CASSGGLMGNIQYF.

This rearrangement joins TRBV7-6 to TRBJ2-1, with 7 bases identical to TRBD2. CDR3 length equals 16 residues. Germline assignment: CDR1 SGHVS and CDR2 FNYEAQ. J lost 2 bases, V lost 3 bases, and 7 bases had no gene match. CDR3 coding DNA: TGTGCCAGCAGCTTGCCCCAGGGAGGGGCCTACAATGAGCAGTTCTTC. Protein sequence: CASSLPQGGAYNEQFF.